Each of the 6 T cell receptor beta chains below was sequenced from the same sample in a study of spatial heterogeneity in lung cancer. Time point denoted: sample taken at primary tumor resection. TCRdb used MiXCR to reprocess the 5' RACE reads, holding one entry per CDR3 protein. Here the sample spans tens of thousands of distinct CDR3 sequences, about 8.5% being singletons. The material was PBMCs, obtained at surgery. Receptors were obtained from a male donor with early-stage non-small cell lung cancer.

The chain employs TRBV7-8 and TRBJ2-3; 7 bases are a match to TRBD1. The CDR3 loop spans 17 amino acids. V shed 2 bases, J shed 1 base, and the junction held 9 bases outside the gene matches. Germline loops: CDR1 SGHVS, CDR2 FQNEAQ. Here the CDR3 DNA reads TGTGCCAGCAGCTTACCTACAGGGGCCCCTGGCACAGATACGCAGTATTTT. Translation gives CASSLPTGAPGTDTQYF.

This clonotype was recorded many times. This chain joins TRBV4-3 and TRBJ1-2; D gene uncertain. Per the germline V gene, CDR1 is LGHNA and CDR2 is YSLEER. Deletions cut 1 base from V and 6 bases from J, with 15 bases between. This CDR3 has 15 amino acids. CDR3 loop: CASSQGYGPDDGYTF. Written as DNA, the CDR3 is TGCGCCAGCAGCCAAGGGTACGGTCCGGACGATGGCTACACCTTC.

This clonotype was found many times. V and J are TRBV6-1 and TRBJ2-5; a possible D gene is TRBD2 (5 bases). Trimming took 2 bases from V and 2 from J, leaving 15 bases between them. Germline CDR1 and CDR2: MNHNS and SASEGT. The CDR3 loop spans 16 amino acids. The DNA of the CDR3 is TGTGCCAGCAGTGAAATCCCGCGGGCCAGGCAAGAGACCCAGTACTTC. Translation: CASSEIPRARQETQYF.

This clonotype occurred many times. The V gene is TRBV5-1, the J gene TRBJ2-7, with TRBD1 matching over 8 bases. CDR1 and CDR2 (germline): SGHRS, YFSETQ. J was trimmed by 1 base and V by 10 bases; bases with no gene match: 4. This CDR3 has 12 amino acids. The CDR3 sequence is CASQGESYEQYF. CDR3 DNA: TGCGCCTCACAGGGGGAGTCCTACGAGCAGTACTTC.

This CDR3 is CASRRQEIPYGYTF. DNA of the CDR3: TGTGCCAGTAGGAGACAGGAGATACCCTATGGCTACACCTTC. The genes are TRBV19 and TRBJ1-2, with TRBD1 as a possible D gene (6 bases). The CDR3 runs 14 residues. Trimming took off 6 bases at V and 4 bases at J, with 15 bases between the two ends. Germline CDR1 is LNHDA and CDR2 is SQIVND (reference sequence).

This clonotype has a count of ten or more. V is TRBV7-2 and J is TRBJ2-7, with TRBD1 matching 8 bases. The CDR3 consists of 14 residues. V shed 5 bases and J 2 bases; nucleotides not matched to a gene: 5. Germline V gene sequence: CDR1 SGHTA, CDR2 FQGNSA. The CDR3 nucleotides read TGTGCCAGCAGCCCCCGGACAGGGACCTACGAGCAGTACTTC. This translates into CASSPRTGTYEQYF.